The 9 T cell receptor beta chains listed next were all sequenced from one sample in a study of blood T cells in healthy people across ages. Then a second PCR, running about 7 to 11 cycles, was carried out with a sample-barcoded 5' primer and a J-beta primer mix. TCRdb used MiXCR to reprocess the 5' RACE reads, holding one entry per CDR3 protein. The sample yields over 1,200,000 distinct CDR3 sequences, roughly 60% seen once. The sample taken for sequencing was blood. These receptors were collected from a man aged 18 to 30 in good health.

This CDR3 is CASSLEGAAYNSPLHF. For the CDR3, the DNA is TGTGCCAGCAGCTTAGAAGGGGCGGCCTATAATTCACCCCTCCACTTT. The rearrangement links TRBV7-2 to TRBJ1-6; maybe TRBD1 (5 bases). V was pared by 1 base and J by 2 bases, with 9 bases between. The CDR3 extends over 16 amino acids. Looked up from germline, CDR1 is SGHTA and CDR2 is FQGNSA.

This rearrangement joins TRBV6-5 to TRBJ1-5; 8 positions agree with TRBD1. The CDR3 covers 17 residues. Germline V gene lookup returns CDR1 MNHEY and CDR2 SVGAGI. V gave up 0 bases and J gave up 3 bases; unmatched junction bases: 7. CDR3 amino acids: CASSYSRYRGINQPQHF. CDR3 nucleotide sequence: TGTGCCAGCAGTTACTCGAGGTACAGGGGGATCAATCAGCCCCAGCATTTT.

This clonotype turned up a few times. The chain recombines TRBV6-5 with TRBJ1-1, with TRBD1 matching over 7 bases. Per the germline V gene, CDR1 is MNHEY and CDR2 is SVGAGI. Losses at the gene ends were 4 bases for V and 8 bases for J; bases not matched to a gene: 7. The length of the CDR3 is 13 residues. The CDR3: CASSLGQFGEAFF. The CDR3 nucleotides are TGTGCCAGCAGTTTGGGACAGTTCGGGGAAGCTTTCTTT.

This clonotype was found once. This chain joins TRBV6-6 and TRBJ2-1; TRBD1 aligns across 9 bases. V gave up 7 bases and J gave up 15 bases; unmatched junction bases: 19. This CDR3 region has 15 residues. CDR1 and CDR2 from the germline V gene are MNHNY and SVGAGI (reference sequence). The CDR3 DNA sequence: TGTGCCAGCACCCTACAGGGACAGGGAGAGCAGGGGGGGTTCTTC. It is translated as CASTLQGQGEQGGFF.

This sequence joins TRBV12-3 or TRBV12-4 and TRBJ2-7; either TRBD1 or TRBD2 may supply D (5 bases each). V was trimmed by 4 bases and J by 0 bases, leaving 16 bases between them. The CDR3 is 16 amino acids. DNA of the CDR3: TGTGCCAGCAGTTACGGGACGGACCCTAGCTCCTACGAGCAGTACTTC. This encodes CASSYGTDPSSYEQYF.

V gene TRBV2 combines with J gene TRBJ2-5; unclear D gene. CDR3 size: 14 residues. Germline V gene sequence: CDR1 SNHLY, CDR2 FYNNEI. V was pared by 3 bases and J by 0 bases, with 8 bases between. The CDR3 here is CASSDELYQETQYF. The CDR3 bases are TGTGCCAGCAGTGACGAACTATACCAAGAGACCCAGTACTTC.

This rearrangement joins TRBV6-5 to TRBJ1-1; D is undetermined. This CDR3 region has 13 residues. Germline lookup yields CDR1 MNHEY and CDR2 SVGAGI. V was trimmed by 5 bases and J by 6 bases, leaving 13 bases between them. CDR3 DNA sequence: TGTGCCAGCAGTCGACAAGGCGGGTCTGAAGCTTTCTTT. Its protein product is CASSRQGGSEAFF.

This clonotype was picked up many times. The rearrangement uses TRBV29-1 and TRBJ2-7; D perhaps matches TRBD1 (5 bases). This CDR3 spans 12 amino acids. Trimming removed 1 base at V and 4 bases at J, with 8 bases between. Germline V CDR1 and CDR2: SQVTM, ANQGSEA. The DNA for the CDR3 is TGCAGCGTTGAAGGGCAGGGTTACGAGCAGTACTTC. It translates to CSVEGQGYEQYF.

The chain joins TRBV6-2 or TRBV6-3 to TRBJ1-2; tentative D call: TRBD1 (6 bases). The CDR3 totals 15 residues. Trimming pared 6 bases from V and 5 bases from J, leaving 19 bases between. Germline-derived CDR1 and CDR2 are MNHEY and SVGEGT. Here the CDR3 reads CASSTRDISRYGYTF. DNA of the CDR3: TGTGCCAGCAGCACCAGGGACATTTCGCGGTATGGCTACACCTTC.